The clone carrying this T cell receptor (beta chain) occurred a few times. Lesional scalp tissue (obtained by punch biopsy) and peripheral blood were collected from alopecia areata patients. Extraction of RNA preceded its reverse transcription into cDNA, which served as the sequencing template. Libraries were prepared by immunoSEQ multiplex PCR; TCRdb keeps only in-frame clonotypes and omits some of them. Among tens of thousands of clones listed, roughly 53% were seen once. Germline V gives CDR1 SEHNR, CDR2 FQNEAQ (reference sequence). After removal of 4 bases from V and 7 bases from J, the junction contained 8 bases not matched to a gene. CDR3 length equals 15 residues. These data originate in a study of CD8+ T cells in alopecia areata.

This sequence joins TRBV7-9 and TRBJ2-4, with 9 bases identical to TRBD1. This clonotype was obtained from a human donor with alopecia areata. The sequencing sample was made of NKG2D-high CD8+ T cells sorted from blood. The CDR3: CASSSRTGDPNIQYF. In DNA form, the CDR3 reads TGTGCCAGCAGCTCCAGGACAGGGGACCCTAACATTCAGTACTTC.